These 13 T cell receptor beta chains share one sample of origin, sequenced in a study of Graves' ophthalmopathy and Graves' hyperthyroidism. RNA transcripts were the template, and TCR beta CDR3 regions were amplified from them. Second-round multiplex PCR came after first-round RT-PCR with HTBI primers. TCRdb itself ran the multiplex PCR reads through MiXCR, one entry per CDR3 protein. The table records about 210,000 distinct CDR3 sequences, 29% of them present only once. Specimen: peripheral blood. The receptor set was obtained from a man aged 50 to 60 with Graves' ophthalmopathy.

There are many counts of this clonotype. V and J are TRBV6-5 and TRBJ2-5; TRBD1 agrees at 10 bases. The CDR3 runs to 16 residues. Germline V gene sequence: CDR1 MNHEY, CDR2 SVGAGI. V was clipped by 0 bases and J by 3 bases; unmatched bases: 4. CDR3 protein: CASSYSSGTGEETQYF. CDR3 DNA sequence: TGTGCCAGCAGTTACTCGTCCGGGACAGGGGAAGAGACCCAGTACTTC.

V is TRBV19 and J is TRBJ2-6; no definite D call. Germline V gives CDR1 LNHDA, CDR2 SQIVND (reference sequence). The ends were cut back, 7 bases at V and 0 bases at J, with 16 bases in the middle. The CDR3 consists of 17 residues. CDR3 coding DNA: TGTGCCAGTACCCCGGCAGGAGCCAGCTCTGGGGCCAACGTCCTGACTTTC. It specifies CASTPAGASSGANVLTF.

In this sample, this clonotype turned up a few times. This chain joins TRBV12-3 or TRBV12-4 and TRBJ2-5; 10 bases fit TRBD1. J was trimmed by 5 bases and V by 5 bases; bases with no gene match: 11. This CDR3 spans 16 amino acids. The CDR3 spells CASSHPTGTGAETQYF. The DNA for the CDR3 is TGTGCCAGCAGTCACCCAACCGGGACAGGGGCGGAGACCCAGTACTTC.

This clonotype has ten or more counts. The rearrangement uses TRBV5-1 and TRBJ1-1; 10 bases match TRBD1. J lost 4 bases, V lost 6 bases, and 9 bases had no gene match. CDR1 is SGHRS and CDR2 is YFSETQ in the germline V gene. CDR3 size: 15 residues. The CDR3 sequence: CASTPTGQGTTEAFF. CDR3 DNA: TGCGCCAGCACCCCGACGGGACAGGGGACCACTGAAGCTTTCTTT. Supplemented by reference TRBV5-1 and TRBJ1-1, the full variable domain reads KAGVTQTPRYLIKTRGQQVTLSCSPISGHRSVSWYQQTPGQGLQFLFEYFSETQRNKGNFPGRFSGRQFSNSRSEMNVSTLELGDSALYLCASTPTGQGTTEAFFGQGTRLTVV.

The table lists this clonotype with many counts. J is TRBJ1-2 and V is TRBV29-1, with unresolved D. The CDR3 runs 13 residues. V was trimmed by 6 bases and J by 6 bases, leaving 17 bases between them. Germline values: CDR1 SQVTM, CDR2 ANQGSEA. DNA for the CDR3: TGCAGCGTGATCGGGATCCGATTAGATGGCTACACCTTC. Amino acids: CSVIGIRLDGYTF. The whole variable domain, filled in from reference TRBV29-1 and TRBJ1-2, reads SAVISQKPSRDICQRGTSLTIQCQVDSQVTMMFWYRQQPGQSLTLIATANQGSEATYESGFVIDKFPISRPNLTFSTLTVSNMSPEDSSIYLCSVIGIRLDGYTFGSGTRLTVV.

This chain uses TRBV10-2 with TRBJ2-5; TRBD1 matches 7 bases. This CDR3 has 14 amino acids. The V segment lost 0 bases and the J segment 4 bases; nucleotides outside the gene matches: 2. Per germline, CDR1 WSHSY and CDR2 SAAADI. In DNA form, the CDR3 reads TGCGCCAGCAGTGAGTCCCCAGGGGGAGAGACCCAGTACTTC. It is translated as CASSESPGGETQYF.

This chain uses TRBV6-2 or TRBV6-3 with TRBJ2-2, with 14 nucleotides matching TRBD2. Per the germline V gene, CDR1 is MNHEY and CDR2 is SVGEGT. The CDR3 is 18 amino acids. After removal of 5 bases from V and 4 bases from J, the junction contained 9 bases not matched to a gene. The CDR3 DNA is TGTGCCAGCAGTCCCTCGACTAGCGGGAGGGCCAGCACCGGGGAGCTGTTTTTT. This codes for CASSPSTSGRASTGELFF.

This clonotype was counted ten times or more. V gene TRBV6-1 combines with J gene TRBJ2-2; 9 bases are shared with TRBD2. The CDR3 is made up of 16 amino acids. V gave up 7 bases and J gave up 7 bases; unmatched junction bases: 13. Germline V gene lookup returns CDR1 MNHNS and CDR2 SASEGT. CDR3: CASTSRTGTSIGELFF. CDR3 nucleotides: TGTGCCAGCACGTCCCGGACCGGGACTAGCATCGGGGAGCTGTTTTTT.

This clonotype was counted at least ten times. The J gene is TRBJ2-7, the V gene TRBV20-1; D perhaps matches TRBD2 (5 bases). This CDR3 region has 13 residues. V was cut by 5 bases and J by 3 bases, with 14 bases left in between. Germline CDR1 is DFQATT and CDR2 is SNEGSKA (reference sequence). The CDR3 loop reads CSADRGEVYEQYF. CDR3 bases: TGCAGTGCTGACCGGGGTGAGGTCTACGAGCAGTACTTC.

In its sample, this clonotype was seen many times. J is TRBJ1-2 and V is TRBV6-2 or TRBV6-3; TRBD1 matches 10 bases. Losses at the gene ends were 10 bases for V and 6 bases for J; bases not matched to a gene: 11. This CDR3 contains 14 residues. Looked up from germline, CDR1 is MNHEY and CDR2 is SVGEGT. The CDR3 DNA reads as TGTGCCACGTCCCGGACAGGGGGGTTAAATGGCTACACCTTC. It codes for CATSRTGGLNGYTF.

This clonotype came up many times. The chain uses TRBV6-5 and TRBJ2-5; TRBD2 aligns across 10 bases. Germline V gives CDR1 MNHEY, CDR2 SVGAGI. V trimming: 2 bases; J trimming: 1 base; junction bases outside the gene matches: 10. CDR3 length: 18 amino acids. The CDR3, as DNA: TGTGCCAGCAGTTACACCTATCAGCGGGAGGGGCTCCAAGAGACCCAGTACTTC. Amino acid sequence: CASSYTYQREGLQETQYF.

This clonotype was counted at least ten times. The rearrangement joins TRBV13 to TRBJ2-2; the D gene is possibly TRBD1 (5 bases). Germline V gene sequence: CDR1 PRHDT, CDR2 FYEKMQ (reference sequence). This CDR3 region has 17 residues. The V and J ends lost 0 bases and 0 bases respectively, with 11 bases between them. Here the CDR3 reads CASSLGFQGPNTGELFF. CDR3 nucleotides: TGTGCCAGCAGCTTAGGGTTCCAGGGTCCGAACACCGGGGAGCTGTTTTTT.

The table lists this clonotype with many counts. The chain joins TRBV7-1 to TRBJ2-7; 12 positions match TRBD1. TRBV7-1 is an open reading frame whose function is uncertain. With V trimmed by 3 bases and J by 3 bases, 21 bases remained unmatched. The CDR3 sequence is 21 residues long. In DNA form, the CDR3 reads TGTGCCAGCAGCTCCTACCGGATACCGGGACAGGGGGCTAGCCAGGGCTACGAGCAGTACTTC. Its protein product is CASSSYRIPGQGASQGYEQYF.